The 22 T cell receptor beta chains below were found in one sample sequenced in a study of Tregs in tolerant kidney transplant recipients. The assay was immunoSEQ multiplex PCR, and TCRdb's table has in-frame clones only and misses some. The sample includes around 66,000 clones, approximately 83% of them seen just once. This specimen consisted of Tregs from blood, obtained before the transplant. These receptors were collected from a human donor who received a combined kidney and bone marrow transplant.

This rearrangement joins TRBV19 to TRBJ1-2; TRBD1 matches at 8 bases. V lost 6 bases, J lost 7 bases, and 13 bases stayed unmatched. CDR3 length equals 15 residues. Germline lookup yields CDR1 LNHDA and CDR2 SQIVND (reference sequence). Written as DNA, the CDR3 is TGTGCCAGTAGCTACACTCTCAGGGGGCCAGGTGGCTACACCTTC. It specifies CASSYTLRGPGGYTF.

The chain combines TRBV27 with TRBJ1-5; D gene ambiguous. Germline values: CDR1 MNHEY, CDR2 SMNVEV (reference sequence). V was shortened by 5 bases and J by 4 bases, with 15 bases between the two germline ends. The CDR3 sequence is 15 residues long. The CDR3 sequence is CASSTGGRVNQPQHF. CDR3 nucleotide sequence: TGTGCCAGCAGTACGGGAGGTCGGGTAAATCAGCCCCAGCATTTT.

The rearrangement joins TRBV27 to TRBJ1-4, with 7 bases lining up with TRBD1. Per germline, CDR1 MNHEY and CDR2 SMNVEV (reference sequence). The CDR3 has 14 residues. Unmatched junction bases numbered 9, after V lost 6 bases and J lost 8 bases. In nucleotides, the CDR3 is TGTGCCAGCAGGCCAGGGGGTCCCCGGGAAAAACTGTTTTTT. Translating gives CASRPGGPREKLFF.

The chain combines TRBV15 with TRBJ2-7; 7 bases map to TRBD1. Germline CDR1 LNHNV, CDR2 YYDKDF (reference sequence). The CDR3 totals 14 residues. The ends lost 2 bases at V and 4 bases at J; junction bases unmatched: 5. The CDR3 loop is CATSRRDRSYEQYF. CDR3 bases: TGTGCCACCAGCAGACGGGACAGAAGTTACGAGCAGTACTTC.

The CDR3 sequence: CASRRSGGGITGNTIYF. DNA for the CDR3: TGCGCCAGCAGACGGAGTGGGGGCGGAATAACTGGAAACACCATATATTTT. The chain carries TRBV5-1 and TRBJ1-3; D might be TRBD1 (6 bases). Germline CDR1 and CDR2: SGHRS and YFSETQ. The length of the CDR3 is 17 residues. V gave up 5 bases and J gave up 2 bases, with 20 bases separating them.

This clone was picked up one time. In DNA form, the CDR3 reads TGCGCCAGCAGCTCCAACCCGCGAGAGCAGTTCTTC. This sequence encodes CASSSNPREQFF. The J gene is TRBJ2-1, the V gene TRBV5-1, with D hard to call. V gave up 3 bases and J gave up 10 bases, with 11 bases separating them. The CDR3 runs to 12 residues. CDR1 is SGHRS and CDR2 is YFSETQ in the germline V gene.

The chain is built from TRBV5-8 and TRBJ1-3; TRBD1 is a possible D gene (5 bases). CDR3 size: 15 residues. In germline, CDR1 is SGHTS, CDR2 YDEGEE. The V end was cut by 1 base, the J end by 0 bases, with 8 bases between. CDR3 residues: CASSLRGLSGNTIYF. CDR3 in DNA: TGTGCCAGCAGCTTGCGGGGCCTCTCTGGAAACACCATATATTTT. Complete variable domain (other parts from reference TRBV5-8 and TRBJ1-3): EAGVTQSPTHLIKTRGQQATLRCSPISGHTSVYWYQQALGLGLQFLLWYDEGEERNRGNFPPRFSGRQFPNYSSELNVNALELEDSALYLCASSLRGLSGNTIYFGEGSWLTVV.

The chain employs TRBV6-5 and TRBJ1-1; 8 nucleotides agree with TRBD1. Trimming removed 0 bases from V and 5 bases from J; junction bases left unmatched: 5. Germline CDR1 reads MNHEY; CDR2 reads SVGAGI. The CDR3 is made up of 15 amino acids. CDR3 sequence: CASSYSWTGSTEAFF. CDR3 coding DNA: TGTGCCAGCAGTTACTCGTGGACAGGGTCAACTGAAGCTTTCTTT.

The rearrangement links TRBV6-5 to TRBJ1-5; D may be TRBD1 (6 bases). The CDR3 contains 16 residues. Germline loops: CDR1 MNHEY, CDR2 SVGAGI. V was shortened by 2 bases and J by 5 bases, with 16 bases between the two germline ends. The CDR3 region has the DNA TGTGCCAGCAGTTACACCTTCAGGGGTTTGCATCAGCCCCAGCATTTT. Its translation is CASSYTFRGLHQPQHF.

This chain joins TRBV7-2 and TRBJ2-5, with TRBD2 as a possible D gene (5 bases). V lost 1 base to trimming and J lost 5 bases, with 14 bases between them. Germline V gives CDR1 SGHTA, CDR2 FQGNSA. This CDR3 region has 15 residues. The CDR3 DNA follows: TGTGCCAGCAGCTTAGACGGAACCGGGGAGGAGACCCAGTACTTC. This sequence encodes CASSLDGTGEETQYF.

The V call is TRBV29-1, the J call TRBJ1-1, with a weak D call TRBD1 (6 bases). V was cut by 5 bases and J by 3 bases, with 13 bases left in between. The CDR3 runs to 13 residues. CDR1 and CDR2 (germline): SQVTM, ANQGSEA. The CDR3 loop is CSVLGGPYTEAFF. In nucleotides, the CDR3 is TGCAGCGTTCTCGGGGGGCCTTACACTGAAGCTTTCTTT.

This CDR3 is CSAGVGDTQYF. Here the CDR3 DNA reads TGCAGTGCTGGGGTAGGGGATACGCAGTATTTT. The chain links TRBV20-1 to TRBJ2-3, with D unresolved. Germline CDR1 and CDR2: DFQATT and SNEGSKA (reference sequence). Trimming took 5 bases from V and 6 from J, leaving 9 bases between them. The CDR3 sequence is 11 residues long.

This rearrangement joins TRBV7-2 to TRBJ1-5, with D hard to call. This CDR3 is 13 amino acids long. V lost 4 bases and J lost 0, with 4 bases in between. Germline V gene data show CDR1 as SGHTA and CDR2 as FQGNSA. This CDR3 is CASSSYSNQPQHF. The CDR3 nucleotides read TGTGCCAGCAGCTCGTATAGCAATCAGCCCCAGCATTTT. The full variable domain, completed using reference TRBV7-2 and TRBJ1-5, is GAGVSQSPSNKVTEKGKDVELRCDPISGHTALYWYRQSLGQGLEFLIYFQGNSAPDKSGLPSDRFSAERTGGSVSTLTIQRTQQEDSAVYLCASSSYSNQPQHFGDGTRLSIL.

The genes are TRBV28 and TRBJ2-7; D possibly corresponds to TRBD2 (6 bases). Germline-derived CDR1 and CDR2 are MDHEN and SYDVKM. Between the trimmed V and J ends, which lost 2 bases and 6 bases, there was a span of 20 bases. CDR3 length: 16 amino acids. CDR3: CASSLGAGLLRGEQYF. DNA of the CDR3: TGTGCCAGCAGTTTAGGGGCGGGACTCCTGCGGGGCGAGCAGTACTTC.

The chain couples TRBV2 to TRBJ2-7, with D tentatively TRBD1 (6 bases). This CDR3 has 13 residues. CDR1 is SNHLY, CDR2 FYNNEI, per germline. Trimming shortened V by 7 bases and J by 2 bases, and 12 bases separated the two germline ends. The DNA for the CDR3 is TGTGCCAGCAACAGGGAACTCACCTACGAGCAGTACTTC. Translation: CASNRELTYEQYF.

The chain uses TRBV7-2 and TRBJ1-6, with 8 bases that match TRBD1. The CDR3 spans 17 residues. From germline, CDR1 is SGHTA and CDR2 FQGNSA. Unmatched junction bases numbered 5, after V lost 4 bases and J lost 0 bases. The CDR3, as DNA: TGTGCCAGCAGCTCCTGGACAGGGAGCTCCTATAATTCACCCCTCCACTTT. This gives the protein CASSSWTGSSYNSPLHF.

The V gene is TRBV28, the J gene TRBJ1-5, with D uncertain. Germline-derived CDR1 and CDR2 are MDHEN and SYDVKM. The CDR3 extends over 13 amino acids. The ends were cut back, 3 bases at V and 5 bases at J, with 8 bases in the middle. This CDR3 is CASSLEGYQPQHF. CDR3 DNA: TGTGCCAGCAGTTTGGAGGGTTATCAGCCCCAGCATTTT.

The rearrangement uses TRBV5-1 and TRBJ1-1; D ambiguous. Between the trimmed V and J ends, which lost 0 bases and 2 bases, there was a span of 8 bases. The CDR3 covers 14 residues. Germline CDR1 and CDR2: SGHRS and YFSETQ. The CDR3 sequence is CASSLVGTNTEAFF. The CDR3 region has the DNA TGCGCCAGCAGCTTGGTGGGAACCAACACTGAAGCTTTCTTT.

The chain couples TRBV19 to TRBJ2-3; no clear D. CDR3 length: 12 residues. The germline V gene has CDR1 LNHDA and CDR2 SQIVND (reference sequence). Trimming stripped 6 bases from V and 2 bases from J, with 6 bases between. The CDR3 loop is CASSTATDTQYF. The DNA for the CDR3 is TGTGCCAGTAGCACAGCCACAGATACGCAGTATTTT.

The chain couples TRBV2 to TRBJ1-5; D not certain. The V end was cut by 4 bases, the J end by 0 bases, with 10 bases between. This CDR3 contains 15 residues. Germline CDR1 and CDR2: SNHLY and FYNNEI. CDR3 sequence: CASSVGRNSNQPQHF. CDR3 nucleotides: TGTGCCAGCAGTGTGGGCAGAAATAGCAATCAGCCCCAGCATTTT.

The chain couples TRBV2 to TRBJ2-1; possible D gene TRBD2, 6 bases. The CDR3 totals 16 residues. Trimming removed 7 bases from V and 0 bases from J, with 16 bases in between. CDR1 SNHLY and CDR2 FYNNEI come from the germline V gene. DNA for the CDR3: TGTGCCAGCAATCCGGGCCGGGGAGGCTCCTACAATGAGCAGTTCTTC. It encodes CASNPGRGGSYNEQFF. The variable domain in full, completed from reference TRBV2 and TRBJ2-1, reads EPEVTQTPSHQVTQMGQEVILRCVPISNHLYFYWYRQILGQKVEFLVSFYNNEISEKSEIFDDQFSVERPDGSNFTLKIRSTKLEDSAMYFCASNPGRGGSYNEQFFGPGTRLTVL.

This clone is a singleton in its sample. The chain carries TRBV2 and TRBJ1-5; D is uncertain. CDR3 length: 14 residues. Between the trimmed V and J ends, which lost 7 bases and 0 bases, there was a span of 10 bases. CDR1 is SNHLY and CDR2 is FYNNEI in the germline V gene. The CDR3 coding sequence is TGTGCCAGCACGGGGATTTATAGCAATCAGCCCCAGCATTTT. Its translation: CASTGIYSNQPQHF.